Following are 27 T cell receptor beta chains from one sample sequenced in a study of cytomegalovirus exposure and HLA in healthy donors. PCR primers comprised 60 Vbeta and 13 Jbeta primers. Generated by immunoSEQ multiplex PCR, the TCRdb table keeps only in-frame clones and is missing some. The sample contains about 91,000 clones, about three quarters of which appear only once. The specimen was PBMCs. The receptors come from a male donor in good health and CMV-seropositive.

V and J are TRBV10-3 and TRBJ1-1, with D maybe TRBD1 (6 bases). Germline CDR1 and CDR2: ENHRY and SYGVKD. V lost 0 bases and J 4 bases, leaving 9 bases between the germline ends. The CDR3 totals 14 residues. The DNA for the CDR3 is TGTGCCATCAGTGAGTCCGGGGGGGCCACTGAAGCTTTCTTT. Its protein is CAISESGGATEAFF.

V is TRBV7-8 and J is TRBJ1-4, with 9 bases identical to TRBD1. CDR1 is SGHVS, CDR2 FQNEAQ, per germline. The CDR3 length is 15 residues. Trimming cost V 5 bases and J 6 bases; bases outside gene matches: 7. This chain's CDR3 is CASSTPGQGHEKLFF. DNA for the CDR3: TGTGCCAGCAGCACACCGGGACAGGGCCATGAAAAACTGTTTTTT.

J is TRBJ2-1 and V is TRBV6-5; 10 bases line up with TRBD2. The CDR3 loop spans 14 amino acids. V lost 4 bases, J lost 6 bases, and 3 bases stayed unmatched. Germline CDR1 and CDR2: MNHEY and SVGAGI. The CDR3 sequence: CASSSGLATNEQFF. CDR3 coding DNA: TGTGCCAGCAGTTCGGGACTAGCGACCAATGAGCAGTTCTTC.

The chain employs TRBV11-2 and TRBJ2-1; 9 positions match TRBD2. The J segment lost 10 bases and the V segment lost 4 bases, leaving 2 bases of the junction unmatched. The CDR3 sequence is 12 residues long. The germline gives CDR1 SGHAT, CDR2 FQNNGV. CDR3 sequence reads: CASSSSGDEQFF. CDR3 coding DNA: TGTGCCAGCAGCTCTAGCGGGGACGAGCAGTTCTTC. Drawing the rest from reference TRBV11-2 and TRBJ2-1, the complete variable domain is EAGVAQSPRYKIIEKRQSVAFWCNPISGHATLYWYQQILGQGPKLLIQFQNNGVVDDSQLPKDRFSAERLKGVDSTLKIQPAKLEDSAVYLCASSSSGDEQFFGPGTRLTVL.

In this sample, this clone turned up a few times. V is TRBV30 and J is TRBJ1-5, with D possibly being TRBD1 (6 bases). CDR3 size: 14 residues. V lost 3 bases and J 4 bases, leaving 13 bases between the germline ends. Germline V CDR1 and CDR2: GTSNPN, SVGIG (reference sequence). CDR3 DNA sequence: TGTGCCTGGAGACCCCCGAGGGGGAATCAGCCCCAGCATTTT. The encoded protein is CAWRPPRGNQPQHF.

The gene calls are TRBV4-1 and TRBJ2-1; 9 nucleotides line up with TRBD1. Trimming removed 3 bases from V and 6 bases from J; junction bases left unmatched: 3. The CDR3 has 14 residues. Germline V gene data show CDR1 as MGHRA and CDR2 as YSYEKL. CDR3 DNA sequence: TGCGCCAGCAGCCAGGCACAGGGGGCCAATGAGCAGTTCTTC. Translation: CASSQAQGANEQFF.

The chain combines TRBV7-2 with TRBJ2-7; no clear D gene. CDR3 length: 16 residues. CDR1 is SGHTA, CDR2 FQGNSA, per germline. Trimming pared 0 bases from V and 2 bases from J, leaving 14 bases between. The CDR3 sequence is CASSLARSSQAYEQYF. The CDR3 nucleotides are TGTGCCAGCAGCTTAGCGCGAAGTTCTCAGGCCTACGAGCAGTACTTC.

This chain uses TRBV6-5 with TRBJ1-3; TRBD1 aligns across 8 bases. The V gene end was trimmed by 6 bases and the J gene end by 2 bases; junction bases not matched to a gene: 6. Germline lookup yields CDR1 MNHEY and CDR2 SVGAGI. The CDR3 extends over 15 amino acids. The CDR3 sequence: CASRSQGAAGNTIYF. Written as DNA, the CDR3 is TGTGCCAGCAGGAGTCAGGGGGCGGCTGGAAACACCATATATTTT.

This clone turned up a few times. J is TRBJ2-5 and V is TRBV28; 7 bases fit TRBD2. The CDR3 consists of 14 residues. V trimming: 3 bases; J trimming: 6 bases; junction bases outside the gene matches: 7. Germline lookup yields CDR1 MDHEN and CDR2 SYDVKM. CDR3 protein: CASSFGAGVKTQYF. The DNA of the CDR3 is TGTGCCAGCAGTTTTGGCGCGGGGGTGAAGACCCAGTACTTC.

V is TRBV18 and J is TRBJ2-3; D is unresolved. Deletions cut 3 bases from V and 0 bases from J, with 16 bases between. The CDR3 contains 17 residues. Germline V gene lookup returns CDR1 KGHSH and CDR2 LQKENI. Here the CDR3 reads CASSPSFRSSSTDTQYF. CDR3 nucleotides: TGTGCCAGCTCACCTTCCTTCAGATCGTCTAGCACAGATACGCAGTATTTT.

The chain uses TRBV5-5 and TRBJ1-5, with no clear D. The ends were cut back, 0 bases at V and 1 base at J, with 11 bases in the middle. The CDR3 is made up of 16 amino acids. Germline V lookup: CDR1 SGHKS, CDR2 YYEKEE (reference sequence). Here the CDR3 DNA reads TGTGCCAGCAGCTTGGAGCTGGGCAGCAGCAATCAGCCCCAGCATTTT. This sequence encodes CASSLELGSSNQPQHF.

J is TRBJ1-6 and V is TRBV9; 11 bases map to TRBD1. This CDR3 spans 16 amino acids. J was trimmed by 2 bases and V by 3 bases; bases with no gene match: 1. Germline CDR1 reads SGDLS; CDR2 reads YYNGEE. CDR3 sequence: CASSAGQGAYNSPLHF. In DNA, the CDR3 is TGTGCCAGCAGCGCGGGACAGGGGGCCTATAATTCACCCCTCCACTTT.

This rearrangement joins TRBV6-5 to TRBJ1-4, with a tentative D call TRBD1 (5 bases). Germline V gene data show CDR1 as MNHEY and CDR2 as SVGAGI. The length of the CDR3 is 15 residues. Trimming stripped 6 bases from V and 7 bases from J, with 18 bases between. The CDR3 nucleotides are TGTGCCAGCAGCCTTACTGCGGGGGTGGGTGAAAAACTGTTTTTT. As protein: CASSLTAGVGEKLFF.

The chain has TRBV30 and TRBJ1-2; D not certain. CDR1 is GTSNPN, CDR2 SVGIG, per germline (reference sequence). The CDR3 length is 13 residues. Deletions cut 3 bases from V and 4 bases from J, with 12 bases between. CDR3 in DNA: TGTGCCTGGAGCCCTTCGCGGGCCTATGGCTACACCTTC. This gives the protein CAWSPSRAYGYTF.

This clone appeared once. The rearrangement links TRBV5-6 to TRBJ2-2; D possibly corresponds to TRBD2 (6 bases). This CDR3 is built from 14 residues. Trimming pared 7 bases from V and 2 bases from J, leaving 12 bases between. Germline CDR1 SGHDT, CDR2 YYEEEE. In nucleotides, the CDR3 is TGTGCCAGCCTACTAGCAGCCAACACCGGGGAGCTGTTTTTT. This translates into CASLLAANTGELFF.

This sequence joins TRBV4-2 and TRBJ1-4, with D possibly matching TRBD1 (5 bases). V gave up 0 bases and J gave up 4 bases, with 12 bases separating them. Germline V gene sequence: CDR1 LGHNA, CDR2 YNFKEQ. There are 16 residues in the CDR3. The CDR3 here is CASSQEGAGGNEKLFF. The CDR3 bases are TGTGCCAGCAGCCAAGAAGGCGCGGGGGGTAATGAAAAACTGTTTTTT.

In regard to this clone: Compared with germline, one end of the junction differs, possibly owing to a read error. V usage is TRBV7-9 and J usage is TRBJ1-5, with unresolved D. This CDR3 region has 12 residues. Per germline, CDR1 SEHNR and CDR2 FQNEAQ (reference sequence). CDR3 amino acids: CSSSFRNQPQHF. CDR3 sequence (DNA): TGTTCCAGCAGCTTTCGTAATCAGCCCCAGCATTTT.

The CDR3 loop is CASSHQETQYF. In nucleotides, the CDR3 is TGTGCCAGCAGCCATCAAGAGACCCAGTACTTC. The V gene is TRBV7-9, the J gene TRBJ2-5; D is unclear. V was clipped by 5 bases and J by 2 bases, with 3 bases between them. Germline loops: CDR1 SEHNR, CDR2 FQNEAQ (reference sequence). The CDR3 loop spans 11 amino acids.

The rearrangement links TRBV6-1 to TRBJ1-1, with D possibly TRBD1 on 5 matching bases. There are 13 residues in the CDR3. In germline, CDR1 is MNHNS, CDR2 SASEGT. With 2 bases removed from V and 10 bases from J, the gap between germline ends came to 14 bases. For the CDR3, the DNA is TGTGCCAGCAGTGAATTTACAGGTAGGACAGCTTTCTTT. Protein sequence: CASSEFTGRTAFF.

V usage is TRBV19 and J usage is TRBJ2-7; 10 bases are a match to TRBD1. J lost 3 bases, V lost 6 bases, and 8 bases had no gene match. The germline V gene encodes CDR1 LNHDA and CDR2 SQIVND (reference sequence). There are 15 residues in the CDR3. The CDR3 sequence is CASSLGTGEFYEQYF. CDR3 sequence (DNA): TGTGCCAGTAGCCTGGGGACAGGGGAATTCTACGAGCAGTACTTC.

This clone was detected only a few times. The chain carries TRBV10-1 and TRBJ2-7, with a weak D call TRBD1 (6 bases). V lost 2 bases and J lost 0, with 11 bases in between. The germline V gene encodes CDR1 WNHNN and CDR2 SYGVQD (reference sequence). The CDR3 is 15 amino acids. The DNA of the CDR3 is TGCGCCAGCAGTGAGGACAGGAGAAGCTCCTACGAGCAGTACTTC. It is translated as CASSEDRRSSYEQYF.

This chain's CDR3 is CASRVATGGNTEAFF. CDR3 nucleotides: TGTGCCAGTAGGGTTGCGACAGGGGGGAACACTGAAGCTTTCTTT. V usage is TRBV19 and J usage is TRBJ1-1; 9 bases match TRBD1. Trimming took 6 bases from V and 1 from J; bases not matched to a gene: 6. Germline V lookup: CDR1 LNHDA, CDR2 SQIVND (reference sequence). The CDR3 contains 15 residues.

The DNA for the CDR3 is TGCGCCAGCAGCTTCCTCGGGGGGGCCCAAGAGACCCAGTACTTC. This sequence encodes CASSFLGGAQETQYF. The chain is built from TRBV5-1 and TRBJ2-5; the match to TRBD2 covers 8 bases. The trim removed 2 bases at V and 1 base at J, leaving 4 bases unmatched. Germline assignment: CDR1 SGHRS and CDR2 YFSETQ. The CDR3 has 15 amino acids.

The chain's CDR3 is CASSLAAGGRTDTQYF. CDR3 in DNA: TGTGCCAGCAGCTTAGCTGCGGGGGGCCGCACAGATACGCAGTATTTT. V usage is TRBV7-9 and J usage is TRBJ2-3; 8 bases are shared with TRBD2. This CDR3 is built from 16 residues. The ends lost 0 bases at V and 1 base at J; junction bases unmatched: 3. Looked up from germline, CDR1 is SEHNR and CDR2 is FQNEAQ (reference sequence).

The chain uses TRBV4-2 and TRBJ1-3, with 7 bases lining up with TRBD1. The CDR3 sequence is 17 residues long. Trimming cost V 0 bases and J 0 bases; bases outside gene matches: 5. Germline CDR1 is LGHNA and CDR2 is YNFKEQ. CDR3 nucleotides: TGTGCCAGCAGCCAAGATTTGGACAGGAGCTCTGGAAACACCATATATTTT. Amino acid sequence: CASSQDLDRSSGNTIYF.

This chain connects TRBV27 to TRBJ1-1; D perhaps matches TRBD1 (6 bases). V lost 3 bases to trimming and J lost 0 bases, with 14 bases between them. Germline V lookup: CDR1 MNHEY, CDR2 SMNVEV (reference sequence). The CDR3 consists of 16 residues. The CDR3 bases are TGTGCCAGCAGTTTTGGGGGGGCAGGTTTGAACACTGAAGCTTTCTTT. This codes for CASSFGGAGLNTEAFF.

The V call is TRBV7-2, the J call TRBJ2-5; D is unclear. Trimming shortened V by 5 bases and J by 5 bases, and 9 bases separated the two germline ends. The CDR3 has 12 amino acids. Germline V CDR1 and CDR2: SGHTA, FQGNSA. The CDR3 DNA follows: TGTGCCAGCAGCGGTACAACGGAGACCCAGTACTTC. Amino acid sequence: CASSGTTETQYF.